These T cell receptor beta chains were read from a single sample in a study of molecular identifiers for immune sequencing clone quantification. TCRdb used MiXCR to reprocess the PCR reads, holding one entry per CDR3 protein. The sample holds tens of thousands of distinct CDR3 sequences; roughly a fifth are singletons and the top ten take approximately 0.99%. The sequencing sample was made of naive CD8+ T cells from blood, with Jurkat cell RNA spiked in. All receptors come from a human donor in good health. Some libraries in this study had Jurkat cell RNA spiked in. CDR3s include the opening cysteine and the closing phenylalanine or tryptophan. A D gene is named only where the DNA matches it firmly. Part of the rows lack a size; the others show once, few, many or a class for expanded clones.

j_gene	d_gene	abundance	v_gene	CDR3nt	CDR3aa
TRBJ1-1	-	-	TRBV19	TGTGCCAGTAGTCTGACAGGTATGAACACTGAAGCTTTCTTT	CASSLTGMNTEAFF
TRBJ2-7	-	many	TRBV29-1	TGCAGCGTCTTCCGAGGTAGCTCCTACGAGCAGTACTTC	CSVFRGSSYEQYF
TRBJ1-5	-	many	TRBV7-9	TGTGCCAGCAGCTTAGCCAATCAGCCCCAGCATTTT	CASSLANQPQHF
TRBJ2-7	TRBD2	many	TRBV7-9	TGTGCCAGCAGCCAGGGCACGGGAGGCTACGAGCAGTACTTC	CASSQGTGGYEQYF
TRBJ2-1	-	few	TRBV2	TGTGCCAGCAGTGGACTAGAGGCGAGCTCCTACAATGAGCAGTTCTTC	CASSGLEASSYNEQFF
TRBJ1-1	TRBD1	-	TRBV9	TGTGCCGGCAGCTCGAAGACAGGGCCAAGCGGTGAAGCTTTCTTT	CAGSSKTGPSGEAFF
TRBJ2-7	TRBD1	-	TRBV9	TGTGCCAGCAGCTTGACCCCCGGGACAGTCTACGAGCAGTACTTC	CASSLTPGTVYEQYF
TRBJ2-1	TRBD2	many	TRBV7-2	TGTGCCAGCAGCCTCCCGACTAGCGGGAGAACCTACAATGAGCAGTTCTTC	CASSLPTSGRTYNEQFF
TRBJ2-7	TRBD2	few	TRBV7-6	TGTGCCAGCAGCTCAGGACTAGCGGGGGGATCACACGAGCAGTACTTC	CASSSGLAGGSHEQYF
TRBJ2-3	TRBD2	many	TRBV20-1	TGCAGTGCTTCTAGCGGGGCATCAGATACGCAGTATTTT	CSASSGASDTQYF
TRBJ2-1	TRBD2	many	TRBV11-2	TGTGCCAGCAGCTTAGTCGGCACTAGCGGGCATACCTTCAATGAGCAGTTCTTC	CASSLVGTSGHTFNEQFF
TRBJ2-7	TRBD2	-	TRBV6-1	TGTGCCAGCAGTGAAGCCCCGCAGCGGGAAAAGAGCGACGAGCAGTACTTC	CASSEAPQREKSDEQYF
TRBJ1-1	-	few	TRBV20-1	TGCAGTGCTAGAGAGGGAAAGGCAACAAACACTGAAGCTTTCTTT	CSAREGKATNTEAFF
TRBJ2-1	-	many	TRBV25-1	TGTGCCAGCAGTGGGGGTAACAATGAGCAGTTCTTC	CASSGGNNEQFF
TRBJ2-7	TRBD1	few	TRBV30	TGTGCCTGGAGTGCAGGGGACAGGGACACCTACGAGCAGTACTTC	CAWSAGDRDTYEQYF
TRBJ2-7	-	few	TRBV4-1	TGCGCCAGCAGCCCTAGCGACAGATACGAGCAGTACTTC	CASSPSDRYEQYF
TRBJ1-5	-	many	TRBV4-1	TGCGCCAGCAGCCCCGAACGCACCGGACGTCAGCCCCAGCATTTT	CASSPERTGRQPQHF
TRBJ2-5	-	-	TRBV6-5	TGTGCCAGCAGTTACCTCGGGGCACAAGAGCAGTACCAAGAGACCCAGTACTTC	CASSYLGAQEQYQETQYF
TRBJ1-1	-	-	TRBV7-8	TGTGCCAGCAGCTTAGCGTTTAGGGATCGGGACACTGAAGCTTTCTTT	CASSLAFRDRDTEAFF
TRBJ1-5	-	many	TRBV27	TGTGCCAGCGGCTTCTTAGGTAATCAGCCCCAGCATTTT	CASGFLGNQPQHF
TRBJ2-7	-	many	TRBV5-5	TGTGCCAGCAGCTCCATGCTAATTGGCGAGCAGTACTTC	CASSSMLIGEQYF
TRBJ2-6	-	many	TRBV21-1	TGTGCCAGCAGCAAGGGACAGCGGATAAGGGCCAACGTCCTGACTTTC	CASSKGQRIRANVLTF
TRBJ2-7	-	many	TRBV7-9	TGTGCCAGCAGCTTCCAGGCCCGTCCAGACTACGAGCAGTACTTC	CASSFQARPDYEQYF
TRBJ1-2	TRBD1	few	TRBV30	TGTGCCTGGAGTGGGGGACAGACCGGCTATGGCTGCACCTTC	CAWSGGQTGYGCTF
TRBJ2-3	TRBD2	-	TRBV15	TGTGCCACCAGCAGAGGCTCTAGCGGGAGTGAAGCAGATACGCAGTATTTT	CATSRGSSGSEADTQYF
TRBJ1-3	TRBD1	many	TRBV29-1	TGCAGCATCCGATACAGGGGATTCAGAAACACCATATATTTT	CSIRYRGFRNTIYF
TRBJ2-1	-	few	TRBV27	TGTGCCAGCAGTCCTGGGATAGGGGAGCAGTTCTTC	CASSPGIGEQFF
TRBJ2-7	-	many	TRBV28	TGTGCCAGCAGTTTCGTAGATTCCTACGAGCAGTACTTC	CASSFVDSYEQYF
TRBJ2-7	-	many	TRBV27	TGTGCCAGCAGTTTTCGGCCCCCCTACGAGCAGTACTTC	CASSFRPPYEQYF
TRBJ2-2	TRBD1	many	TRBV20-1	TGCAGTGCCATTTCCCACCGGGACAGGGGGCATACCGGGGAGCTGTTTTTT	CSAISHRDRGHTGELFF
TRBJ2-1	-	-	TRBV4-3	TGCGCCAGCAGCCAGGTCTTGGGGTGGGAGCAGTTCTTC	CASSQVLGWEQFF
TRBJ1-1	-	many	TRBV9	TGTGCCAGCAGTGACCCAGGGACCGTAGACACTGAAGCTTTCTTT	CASSDPGTVDTEAFF
TRBJ2-2	-	few	TRBV30	TGTGCCTGGAGTGCCACGGGGACCGGGGAGCTGTTTTTT	CAWSATGTGELFF
TRBJ2-5	-	-	TRBV12-3/TRBV12-4	TGTGCCAGCAGTTCACAGATCAACCAAGAGACCCAGTACTTC	CASSSQINQETQYF
TRBJ1-1	-	-	TRBV19	TGTGCCAGTAGTATAGTTACAGGTTACCCGAACACTGAAGCTTTCTTT	CASSIVTGYPNTEAFF
TRBJ2-1	-	-	TRBV19	TGTGCCAGTAGTAACACCCCGAGCTCCTACAATGAGCAGTTCTTC	CASSNTPSSYNEQFF
TRBJ2-3	TRBD2	many	TRBV28	TGTGCCAGCAGCCCCCCGGGGCTAGCGGGACTCTCAGATACGCAGTATTTT	CASSPPGLAGLSDTQYF
TRBJ2-3	TRBD1	many	TRBV24-1	TGTGCCACCAGTGACCCAAGGACAGGAACAAGCACAGATACGCAGTATTTT	CATSDPRTGTSTDTQYF
TRBJ1-1	-	many	TRBV4-1	TGCGCCAGCAGCCAAACCGGGGGGGCCAACACTGAAGCTTTCTTT	CASSQTGGANTEAFF
TRBJ1-1	TRBD1	many	TRBV7-9	TGTGCCAGCAGCCAGGGACAGGGGGCCAACACTGAAGCTTTCTTT	CASSQGQGANTEAFF
TRBJ2-2	-	few	TRBV19	TGTGCCATAAAACAGGACCAACGCGGGGAGCTGTTTTTT	CAIKQDQRGELFF
TRBJ2-1	TRBD2	few	TRBV7-8	TGTGCCAGCAGCTTAGCCCTAGCGGGGGTCAGCTCCTACAATGAGCAGTTCTTC	CASSLALAGVSSYNEQFF
TRBJ1-4	-	many	TRBV5-1	TGCGCCAGCAAGGGGGCTAATGAAAAACTGTTTTTT	CASKGANEKLFF
TRBJ2-1	-	few	TRBV12-3/TRBV12-4	TGTGCCAGCAGCCCCCTAGAAGGGCCCTATGAGCAGTTCTTC	CASSPLEGPYEQFF
TRBJ1-2	TRBD1	few	TRBV29-1	TGCAGCGCATTGACAGGGCTTGCGGGGGGCTACACCTTC	CSALTGLAGGYTF
TRBJ1-5	-	many	TRBV6-2/TRBV6-3	TGTGCCAGCAGCCGCCTGGACGGGGATCAGCCCCAGCATTTT	CASSRLDGDQPQHF
TRBJ2-3	-	many	TRBV5-1	TGCGCCAGCAGCTTCGGCGGGGGCACCGGGGATACGCAGTATTTT	CASSFGGGTGDTQYF
TRBJ2-7	TRBD1	many	TRBV7-9	TGTGCCAGCAACCCTACAGGGGGCGGGTACGAGCAGTACTTC	CASNPTGGGYEQYF
TRBJ2-3	TRBD2	few	TRBV5-4	TGTGCCAGCCACAATCCGGGGGGGAGCACAGATACGCAGTATTTT	CASHNPGGSTDTQYF
TRBJ2-7	-	few	TRBV11-2	TGTGCCAGCAGCTACAAAATAGAGACGGGATCCTACGAGCAGTACTTC	CASSYKIETGSYEQYF
TRBJ2-3	-	many	TRBV20-1	TGCAGTCCATTCTCTCCGGGGGACGATACGCAGTATTTT	CSPFSPGDDTQYF
TRBJ2-5	-	many	TRBV27	TGTGCCAGCAGGCAGCAAACAAACCAAGAGACCCAGTACTTC	CASRQQTNQETQYF
TRBJ2-7	-	many	TRBV20-1	TGCAGCTTATTCCTCCTATACGAGCAGTACTTC	CSLFLLYEQYF
TRBJ1-1	-	many	TRBV28	TGTGCCAGCAGTTCTGAAGGGTTAGGGAACACTGAAGCTTTCTTT	CASSSEGLGNTEAFF
TRBJ1-1	TRBD1	many	TRBV4-3	TGCGCCAGCAGCCAAGAGTTATTAGGGACAGCCACAACTGGGGGGGCTGAAGCTTTCTTT	CASSQELLGTATTGGAEAFF